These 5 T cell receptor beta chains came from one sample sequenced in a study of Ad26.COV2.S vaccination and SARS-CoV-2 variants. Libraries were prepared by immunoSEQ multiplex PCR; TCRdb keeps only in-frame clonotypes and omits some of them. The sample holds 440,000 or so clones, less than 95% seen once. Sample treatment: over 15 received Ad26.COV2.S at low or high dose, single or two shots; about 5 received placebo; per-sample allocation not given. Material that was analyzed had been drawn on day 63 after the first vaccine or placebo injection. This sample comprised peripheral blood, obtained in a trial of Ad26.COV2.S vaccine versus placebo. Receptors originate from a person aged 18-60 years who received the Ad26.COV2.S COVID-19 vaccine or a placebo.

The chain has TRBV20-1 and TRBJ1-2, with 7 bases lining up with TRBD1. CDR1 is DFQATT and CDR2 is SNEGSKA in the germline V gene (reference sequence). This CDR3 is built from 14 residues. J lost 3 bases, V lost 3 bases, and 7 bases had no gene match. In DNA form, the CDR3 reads TGCAGTGCTAGTGAGGGGGCGGGCGACTATGGCTACACCTTC. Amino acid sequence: CSASEGAGDYGYTF.

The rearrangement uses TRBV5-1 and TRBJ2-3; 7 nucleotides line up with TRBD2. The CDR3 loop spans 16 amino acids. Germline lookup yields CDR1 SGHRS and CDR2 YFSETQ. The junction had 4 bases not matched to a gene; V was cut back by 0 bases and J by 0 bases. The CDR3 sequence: CASSLAPAGSTDTQYF. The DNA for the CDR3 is TGCGCCAGCAGCTTGGCACCAGCGGGGAGCACAGATACGCAGTATTTT. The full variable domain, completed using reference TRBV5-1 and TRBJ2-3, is KAGVTQTPRYLIKTRGQQVTLSCSPISGHRSVSWYQQTPGQGLQFLFEYFSETQRNKGNFPGRFSGRQFSNSRSEMNVSTLELGDSALYLCASSLAPAGSTDTQYFGPGTRLTVL.

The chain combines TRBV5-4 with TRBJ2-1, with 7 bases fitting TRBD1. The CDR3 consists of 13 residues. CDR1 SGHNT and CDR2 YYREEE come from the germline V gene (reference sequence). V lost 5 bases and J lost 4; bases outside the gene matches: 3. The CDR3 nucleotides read TGTGCCAGCAGTCCGACAGGGTACAATGAGCAGTTCTTC. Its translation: CASSPTGYNEQFF.

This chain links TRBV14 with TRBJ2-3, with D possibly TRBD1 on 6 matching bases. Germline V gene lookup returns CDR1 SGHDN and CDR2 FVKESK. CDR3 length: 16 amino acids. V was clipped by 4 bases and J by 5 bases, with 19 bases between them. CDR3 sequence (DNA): TGTGCCAGCAGCCGATCTTTTGGGGGCGCCGGAGATACGCAGTATTTT. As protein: CASSRSFGGAGDTQYF.

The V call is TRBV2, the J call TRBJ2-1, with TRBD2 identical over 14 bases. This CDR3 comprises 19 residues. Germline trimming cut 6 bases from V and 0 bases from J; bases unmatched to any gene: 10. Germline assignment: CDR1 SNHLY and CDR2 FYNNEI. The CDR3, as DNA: TGTGCCAGCAGCGATGGACTAGCGGGAGGAAAATCCTCCTACAATGAGCAGTTCTTC. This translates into CASSDGLAGGKSSYNEQFF. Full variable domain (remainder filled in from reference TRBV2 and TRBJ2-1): EPEVTQTPSHQVTQMGQEVILRCVPISNHLYFYWYRQILGQKVEFLVSFYNNEISEKSEIFDDQFSVERPDGSNFTLKIRSTKLEDSAMYFCASSDGLAGGKSSYNEQFFGPGTRLTVL.